This record concerns one T cell receptor (beta chain) sequence. Its antigen is still unknown. This entry is derived from a study of cytomegalovirus exposure and HLA in healthy donors. Across the whole study: A preliminary data release comprised roughly 80 million unique TCRs obtained from HLA-typed donors. Notes on the study in general: Later analysis demonstrated an association between a missense DCLRE1C variant and TCR beta V- and J-gene trimming. Follow-up analysis seemed to connect common viral pathogens with several of the most significant clusters identified.

PCR amplification relied on 60 Vbeta primers (plus 13 Jbeta primers). The method was immunoSEQ multiplex PCR; TCRdb's version includes in-frame clones alone and lacks a portion of them. The table has around 99,000 clones, more than 70% seen once. CDR1 MNHEY and CDR2 SVGAGI come from the germline V gene. The CDR3 covers 14 residues. Participants comprised healthy donors of bone marrow. V is TRBV6-5 and J is TRBJ2-5; the match to TRBD1 covers 10 bases. The J call could be wrong; TRBJ2-7 is a better fit for the DNA end. Sequenced material: PBMCs. This TCR was recovered from a man in his thirties or forties in good health and CMV-seronegative. This CDR3 reads CASSAGTGAYEQYF. The CDR3 nucleotides are TGTGCCAGCAGCGCCGGGACAGGGGCTTACGAGCAGTACTTC.